This passage covers 16 T cell receptor beta chains from one sample sequenced in a study of blood T cell repertoires in COVID-19. Sequenced by immunoSEQ multiplex PCR; TCRdb stores in-frame clones only, minus some. Among 120,000 to 150,000 clones listed, 88% were seen once. Sequencing used PBMCs or T cells enriched from blood (not recorded which). The source of these receptors is a woman aged 25 to 39 with acute COVID-19.

This chain joins TRBV30 and TRBJ2-5, with D unresolved. Per germline, CDR1 GTSNPN and CDR2 SVGIG (reference sequence). Trimming took off 3 bases at V and 1 base at J, with 6 bases between the two ends. The CDR3 is made up of 12 amino acids. CDR3 region: CAWSGGQETQYF. DNA of the CDR3: TGTGCCTGGAGCGGCGGCCAAGAGACCCAGTACTTC.

The rearrangement links TRBV27 to TRBJ2-7; D is unresolved. The CDR3 consists of 14 residues. V shed 2 bases and J shed 2 bases, with 10 bases lying between them. The germline V gene encodes CDR1 MNHEY and CDR2 SMNVEV (reference sequence). CDR3 sequence: CASSLTASTYEQYF. In DNA form, the CDR3 reads TGTGCCAGCAGTTTAACTGCCTCCACCTACGAGCAGTACTTC.

The chain is built from TRBV11-1 and TRBJ2-2; D is uncertain. This CDR3 is built from 17 residues. V was shortened by 0 bases and J by 0 bases, with 11 bases between the two germline ends. The germline gives CDR1 SGHAT, CDR2 FQDESV (reference sequence). This CDR3 reads CASSLAFRQANTGELFF. CDR3 coding DNA: TGTGCCAGCAGCTTAGCTTTTCGGCAGGCGAACACCGGGGAGCTGTTTTTT.

CDR3 residues: CASRGHMNTEAFF. The CDR3 DNA is TGTGCCAGCAGGGGACATATGAACACTGAAGCTTTCTTT. The chain has TRBV6-5 and TRBJ1-1; D possibly corresponds to TRBD1 (6 bases). Germline values: CDR1 MNHEY, CDR2 SVGAGI. The CDR3 is 13 amino acids. Trimming took 6 bases from V and 0 from J, leaving 8 bases between them.

This clone was counted between two and nine times. The chain recombines TRBV2 with TRBJ2-1, with 7 nucleotides matching TRBD1. CDR3 size: 15 residues. Germline V gene data show CDR1 as SNHLY and CDR2 as FYNNEI. The V segment lost 3 bases and the J segment 3 bases; nucleotides outside the gene matches: 5. CDR3 in DNA: TGTGCCAGCAGTGATAACAGGGGATTCTACAATGAGCAGTTCTTC. Its translation is CASSDNRGFYNEQFF.

The J gene is TRBJ1-3, the V gene TRBV14; TRBD1 matches 7 bases. The V gene end was trimmed by 6 bases and the J gene end by 5 bases; junction bases not matched to a gene: 13. The CDR3 contains 16 residues. Germline-derived CDR1 and CDR2 are SGHDN and FVKESK. The CDR3 sequence is CASRVSDRDPRNTIYF. CDR3 DNA sequence: TGTGCCAGCAGAGTAAGTGACAGGGACCCCAGAAACACCATATATTTT.

V and J are TRBV6-5 and TRBJ2-7, with TRBD2 as a possible D gene (6 bases). Looked up from germline, CDR1 is MNHEY and CDR2 is SVGAGI. The CDR3 runs 13 residues. V gave up 2 bases and J gave up 5 bases, with 10 bases separating them. The chain's CDR3 is CASSYGLANEQYF. The CDR3 coding sequence is TGTGCCAGCAGTTACGGGCTAGCGAACGAGCAGTACTTC.

The chain employs TRBV2 and TRBJ1-6, with D tentatively TRBD1 (6 bases). The V end was cut by 4 bases, the J end by 5 bases, with 12 bases between. Germline assignment: CDR1 SNHLY and CDR2 FYNNEI. The CDR3 is 15 amino acids. This CDR3 is CASSVQGINNSPLHF. CDR3 coding DNA: TGTGCCAGCAGTGTCCAGGGGATAAATAATTCACCCCTCCACTTT.

J is TRBJ2-7 and V is TRBV28; 15 bases align to TRBD2. The CDR3 is 18 residues long. V lost 6 bases, J lost 0 bases, and 9 bases stayed unmatched. Germline values: CDR1 MDHEN, CDR2 SYDVKM. The CDR3: CASSRPGTSGRISYEQYF. In nucleotides, the CDR3 is TGTGCCAGCAGCCGCCCCGGGACTAGCGGGAGGATCTCCTACGAGCAGTACTTC.

The chain uses TRBV7-2 and TRBJ2-7, with 9 bases that match TRBD2. Per germline, CDR1 SGHTA and CDR2 FQGNSA. This CDR3 has 16 amino acids. V dropped 3 bases and J dropped 2; count of bases not matched to a gene: 8. CDR3 protein: CASSFGVASGAYEQYF. The DNA for the CDR3 is TGTGCCAGCAGCTTCGGGGTGGCTAGCGGGGCCTACGAGCAGTACTTC.

Only one count was recorded for this clone. The chain carries TRBV9 and TRBJ1-1; 11 positions agree with TRBD1. Unmatched junction bases numbered 3, after V lost 4 bases and J lost 4 bases. This CDR3 spans 14 amino acids. In germline, CDR1 is SGDLS, CDR2 YYNGEE. The CDR3 DNA follows: TGTGCCAGCAGCAACGGACAGGGGGCCACTGAAGCTTTCTTT. It codes for CASSNGQGATEAFF.

This chain joins TRBV3-1 (or the pseudogene TRBV3-2) and TRBJ2-7, with 10 bases that match TRBD1. Unmatched junction bases numbered 9, after V lost 4 bases and J lost 6 bases. This CDR3 is 15 amino acids long. Per germline, CDR1 LGHDT and CDR2 YNNKEL (reference sequence). CDR3: CASSPAGQGEGEQYF. DNA for the CDR3: TGTGCCAGCAGCCCAGCCGGACAGGGGGAGGGCGAGCAGTACTTC.

The chain combines TRBV2 with TRBJ1-5, with TRBD1 matching over 9 bases. The CDR3 length is 13 residues. J gave up 3 bases and V 11 bases, and 5 bases lay outside the gene matches. Per the germline V gene, CDR1 is SNHLY and CDR2 is FYNNEI. CDR3 DNA: TGTGCCGGAGGACAGGGGCCCAATCAGCCCCAGCATTTT. The encoded protein is CAGGQGPNQPQHF.

The chain links TRBV12-3 or TRBV12-4 to TRBJ2-7, with a tentative D call TRBD1 (6 bases). V lost 6 bases, J lost 5 bases, and 8 bases lay in between. The CDR3 spans 11 residues. CDR3 DNA sequence: TGTGCCAGCAGACAGGGTCACGAGCAGTACTTC. It encodes CASRQGHEQYF.

V usage is TRBV7-9 and J usage is TRBJ2-6; D gene unclear. The CDR3 length is 17 residues. Trimming removed 0 bases at V and 0 bases at J, with 9 bases between. CDR1 and CDR2 (germline): SEHNR, FQNEAQ (reference sequence). This chain's CDR3 is CASSLALSGSGANVLTF. The CDR3 coding sequence is TGTGCCAGCAGCTTAGCACTGTCTGGCTCTGGGGCCAACGTCCTGACTTTC.

The genes are TRBV7-6 and TRBJ2-3; D is perhaps TRBD1 (6 bases). Germline CDR1 SGHVS, CDR2 FNYEAQ. V lost 0 bases and J lost 6, with 13 bases in between. The CDR3 contains 15 residues. The CDR3, as DNA: TGTGCCAGCAGCTTAGCTGTCACAGGGAGTGATACGCAGTATTTT. As protein: CASSLAVTGSDTQYF.